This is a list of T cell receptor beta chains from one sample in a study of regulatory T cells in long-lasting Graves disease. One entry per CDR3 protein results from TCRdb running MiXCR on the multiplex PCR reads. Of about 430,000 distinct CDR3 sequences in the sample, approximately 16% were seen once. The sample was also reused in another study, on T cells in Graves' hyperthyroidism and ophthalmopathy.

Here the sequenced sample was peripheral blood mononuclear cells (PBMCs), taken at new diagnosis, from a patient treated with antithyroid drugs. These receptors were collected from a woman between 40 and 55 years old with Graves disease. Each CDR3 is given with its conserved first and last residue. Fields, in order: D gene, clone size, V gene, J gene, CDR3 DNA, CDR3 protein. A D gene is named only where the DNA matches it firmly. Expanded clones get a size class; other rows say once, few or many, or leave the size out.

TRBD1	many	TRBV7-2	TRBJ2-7	TGTGCCAGCAGTATTACTTCGGGACAGGGGTCCTACGAGCAGTACTTC	CASSITSGQGSYEQYF
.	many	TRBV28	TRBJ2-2	TGTGCCAGCAGTTTAGTGGAGAGCGGGGAGCTGTTTTTT	CASSLVESGELFF
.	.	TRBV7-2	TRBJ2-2	TGTGCCAGCAGCCCGGGGGCCATCACCGGGGAGCTGTTTTTT	CASSPGAITGELFF
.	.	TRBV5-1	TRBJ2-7	TGCGCCAGCAGCTTCAGTACAGGAACCTACGAGCAGTACTTC	CASSFSTGTYEQYF
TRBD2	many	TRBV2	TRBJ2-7	TGTGCCAGCAGTGAAGGGACTAGCGGGCTATCCTACGAGCAGTACTTC	CASSEGTSGLSYEQYF
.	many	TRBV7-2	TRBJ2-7	TGTGCCAGCAGCCGCAGAATGGATACATACGAGCAGTACTTC	CASSRRMDTYEQYF
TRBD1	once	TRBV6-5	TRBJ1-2	TGTGCCAGCAGACCAGAGGGGGCGTATGGCTACACCTTC	CASRPEGAYGYTF
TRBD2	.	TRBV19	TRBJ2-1	TGTGCCAGTAGCATTAGCGGGGGGTGGCGCAATGAGCAGTTCTTC	CASSISGGWRNEQFF
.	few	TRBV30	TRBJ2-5	TGTGCCTGGGGGTGGGCGGAGACCCAGTACTTC	CAWGWAETQYF
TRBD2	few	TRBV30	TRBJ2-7	TGTGCCTGGAGTGTACATCGGAGCGGGACTAAATCCTACGAGCAGTACTTC	CAWSVHRSGTKSYEQYF
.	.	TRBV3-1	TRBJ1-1	TGTGCCAGCAGCCCTACCTACGAGGGCACTGAAGCTTTCTTT	CASSPTYEGTEAFF
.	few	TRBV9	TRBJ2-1	TGTGCCAGCAGCGTAGCTTGGGAATCGAGCTCCTACAATGAGCAGTTCTTC	CASSVAWESSSYNEQFF
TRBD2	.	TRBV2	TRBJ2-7	TGTGCCAGCAGTGAAGGAAGCGGGAGGGGGTTCTACGAGCAGTACTTC	CASSEGSGRGFYEQYF
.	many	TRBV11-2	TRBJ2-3	TGTGCCAGCAGTCGGACATTTAGGGGGGATACGCAGTATTTT	CASSRTFRGDTQYF
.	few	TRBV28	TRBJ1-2	TGTGCCAGCAGTTTACTAGCGAATCGGAACTATGGCTACACCTTC	CASSLLANRNYGYTF
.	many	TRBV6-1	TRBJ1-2	TGTGCCAGCAGCAAAACCGGGACCAACTATGGCTACACCTTC	CASSKTGTNYGYTF
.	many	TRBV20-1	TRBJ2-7	TGCAGTGCTAGAGATTCACGGGGGAGCGGGCAGTACTTC	CSARDSRGSGQYF
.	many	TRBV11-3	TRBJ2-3	TGTGCCAGCAGCCTTGGGACGACCCACACAGATACGCAGTATTTT	CASSLGTTHTDTQYF
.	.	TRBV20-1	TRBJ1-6	TGCAGTGCTAGAGATCAGGGCTCCTATAATTCACCCCTCCACTTT	CSARDQGSYNSPLHF
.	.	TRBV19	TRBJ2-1	TGTGCCAGTAGTGCGGACAGCTATGAGCAGTTCTTC	CASSADSYEQFF
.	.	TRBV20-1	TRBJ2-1	TGCAGTGCTAGACCGGGACTCATTGGGGATGAGCAGTTCTTC	CSARPGLIGDEQFF
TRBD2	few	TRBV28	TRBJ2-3	TGTGCCAGCAGAGCGGGAACTCTCACAGATACGCAGTATTTT	CASRAGTLTDTQYF
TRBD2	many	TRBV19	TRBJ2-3	TGTGCCAGTAGTCCGACTAGCGTTGGCACAGATACGCAGTATTTT	CASSPTSVGTDTQYF
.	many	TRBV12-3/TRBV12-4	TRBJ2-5	TGTGCCAGCAGTTTAAAGCAGGAACAAGAGACCCAGTACTTC	CASSLKQEQETQYF
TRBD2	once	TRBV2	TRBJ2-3	TGTGCCAGCAGTGGGGAAGCGGGAGGTATCGGTACGCAGTATTTT	CASSGEAGGIGTQYF
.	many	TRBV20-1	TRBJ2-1	TGCAGTGCTAGGTCCGGGACTGGCTACAATGAGCAGTTCTTC	CSARSGTGYNEQFF